Each of the 13 T cell receptor beta chains below was sequenced from the same sample in a study of OX40 agonist ivuxolimab in advanced cancers. This table comes from immunoSEQ multiplex PCR, and its TCRdb copy is limited to in-frame clones, with some not included. The sample includes 75,000 to 100,000 clones, roughly 80% seen only once; the top ten take around 5.8%. The source was CD4+ or CD8+ T cells sorted from blood, collected in a trial of the OX40 agonist ivuxolimab. The receptors here all came from an adult with an advanced solid tumor such as melanoma, head and neck, liver or kidney cancer.

The chain links TRBV2 to TRBJ2-2; 7 nucleotides line up with TRBD1. The CDR3 spans 16 residues. With V trimmed by 5 bases and J by 4 bases, 10 bases remained unmatched. Per the germline V gene, CDR1 is SNHLY and CDR2 is FYNNEI. The CDR3 nucleotides read TGTGCCAGCAGTTCCTGGACAGGCGCGAGCACCGGGGAGCTGTTTTTT. It translates to CASSSWTGASTGELFF.

This clone was observed once. The genes are TRBV21-1 and TRBJ2-4; the table names TRBD2, a call not compared with the DNA. TRBV21-1 is marked as a pseudogene. This CDR3 is built from 13 residues. In nucleotides, the CDR3 is TGTGCCAGCAGCAAAGCTCGGGAAAACATTCAGTACTTC. Translation: CASSKARENIQYF.

The V gene is TRBV5-1, the J gene TRBJ2-1; possibly TRBD2 for D (6 bases). The CDR3 has 12 residues. Trimming removed 4 bases from V and 8 bases from J, with 10 bases in between. Germline V gene lookup returns CDR1 SGHRS and CDR2 YFSETQ. CDR3 sequence: CASSGTLDEQFF. The CDR3 nucleotides are TGCGCCAGCAGCGGGACTCTCGATGAGCAGTTCTTC.

The chain is built from TRBV5-1 and TRBJ1-4; D gene uncertain. The V end was cut by 10 bases, the J end by 2 bases, with 18 bases between. The germline CDR1 and CDR2 sequences are SGHRS and YFSETQ. The length of the CDR3 is 15 residues. The CDR3 spells CASAVGRGTNEKLFF. The CDR3 DNA follows: TGCGCCTCAGCGGTGGGAAGAGGGACTAATGAAAAACTGTTTTTT.

This clone was picked up one time. The V gene is TRBV15, the J gene TRBJ2-7; tentative D call: TRBD1 (6 bases). Trimming took 1 base from V and 5 from J, leaving 6 bases between them. The germline V gene has CDR1 LNHNV and CDR2 YYDKDF (reference sequence). The CDR3 is 12 residues long. The CDR3 region has the DNA TGTGCCACCAGCAGAGCAGGGGACGAGCAGTACTTC. It yields the protein CATSRAGDEQYF.

The rearrangement uses TRBV6-5 and TRBJ2-1; D is possibly TRBD2 (7 bases). This CDR3 has 14 amino acids. The V end lost 4 bases, the J end lost 4 bases, and 11 bases lay between the germline ends. Germline loops: CDR1 MNHEY, CDR2 SVGAGI. CDR3 nucleotides: TGTGCCAGCAGTTCAAGGGGGGGGTACAATGAGCAGTTCTTC. As protein: CASSSRGGYNEQFF.

The rearrangement joins TRBV21-1 to TRBJ2-7; TRBD1, as called in the table, went unchecked against the DNA. TRBV21-1 is listed as a pseudogene. The CDR3 consists of 15 residues. CDR3 nucleotides: TGTGCCAGCAGCAAAGAAGTCCGCAGGGTGAAAGAGCAGTACTTC. Translated: CASSKEVRRVKEQYF.

This clone was seen a handful of times. This chain uses TRBV27 with TRBJ1-1; 7 bases align to TRBD1. The germline gives CDR1 MNHEY, CDR2 SMNVEV (reference sequence). The V segment lost 8 bases and the J segment 0 bases; nucleotides outside the gene matches: 6. The CDR3 loop spans 14 amino acids. The CDR3 DNA sequence: TGTGCCAGCCAGGGACAGACCATGAACACTGAAGCTTTCTTT. Translating gives CASQGQTMNTEAFF.

The rearrangement joins TRBV18 to TRBJ1-2, with TRBD1 matching over 7 bases. V was pared by 2 bases and J by 4 bases, with 4 bases of the junction left unmatched. Germline assignment: CDR1 KGHSH and CDR2 LQKENI. The CDR3 runs to 14 residues. CDR3: CASSPGDSGYGYTF. The CDR3 DNA sequence: TGTGCCAGCTCACCAGGGGACAGTGGCTATGGCTACACCTTC. The complete variable domain, with remaining parts taken from reference TRBV18 and TRBJ1-2, reads NAGVMQNPRHLVRRRGQEARLRCSPMKGHSHVYWYRQLPEEGLKFMVYLQKENIIDESGMPKERFSAEFPKEGPSILRIQQVVRGDSAAYFCASSPGDSGYGYTFGSGTRLTVV.

The V call is TRBV7-9, the J call TRBJ2-5; 8 nucleotides align to TRBD2. The CDR3 is made up of 14 amino acids. The V gene end was trimmed by 5 bases and the J gene end by 2 bases; junction bases not matched to a gene: 4. Germline V gene data show CDR1 as SEHNR and CDR2 as FQNEAQ (reference sequence). CDR3 residues: CASSPREGQETQYF. The CDR3 DNA follows: TGTGCCAGCAGCCCCCGGGAGGGGCAAGAGACCCAGTACTTC.

The CDR3 reads CASRLGTPNTGELFF. CDR3 nucleotide sequence: TGTGCCAGCAGGCTAGGGACACCGAACACCGGGGAGCTGTTTTTT. The V and J genes are TRBV2 and TRBJ2-2; TRBD1 might be the D (6 bases). The CDR3 runs 15 residues. The V end was cut by 6 bases, the J end by 0 bases, with 11 bases between. Germline CDR1 SNHLY, CDR2 FYNNEI. The full variable domain, completed using reference TRBV2 and TRBJ2-2, is EPEVTQTPSHQVTQMGQEVILRCVPISNHLYFYWYRQILGQKVEFLVSFYNNEISEKSEIFDDQFSVERPDGSNFTLKIRSTKLEDSAMYFCASRLGTPNTGELFFGEGSRLTVL.

The chain links TRBV6-1 to TRBJ2-5, with a weak D call TRBD2 (6 bases). This CDR3 has 14 amino acids. Looked up from germline, CDR1 is MNHNS and CDR2 is SASEGT. The V end was cut by 2 bases, the J end by 3 bases, with 10 bases between. In nucleotides, the CDR3 is TGTGCCAGCAGTGAATTAGGCGGGAAAGAGACCCAGTACTTC. This gives the protein CASSELGGKETQYF.

The chain is built from TRBV19 and TRBJ2-1; 7 bases line up with TRBD1. The CDR3 has 15 amino acids. Germline V lookup: CDR1 LNHDA, CDR2 SQIVND (reference sequence). The ends lost 4 bases at V and 9 bases at J; junction bases unmatched: 12. The CDR3 DNA follows: TGTGCCAGTAGTACCCCGGGACAGTTAAGCAGTGAGCAGTTCTTC. Translated: CASSTPGQLSSEQFF. The full variable domain, in which reference TRBV19 and TRBJ2-1 provide the parts outside the CDR3, is DGGITQSPKYLFRKEGQNVTLSCEQNLNHDAMYWYRQDPGQGLRLIYYSQIVNDFQKGDIAEGYSVSREKKESFPLTVTSAQKNPTAFYLCASSTPGQLSSEQFFGPGTRLTVL.